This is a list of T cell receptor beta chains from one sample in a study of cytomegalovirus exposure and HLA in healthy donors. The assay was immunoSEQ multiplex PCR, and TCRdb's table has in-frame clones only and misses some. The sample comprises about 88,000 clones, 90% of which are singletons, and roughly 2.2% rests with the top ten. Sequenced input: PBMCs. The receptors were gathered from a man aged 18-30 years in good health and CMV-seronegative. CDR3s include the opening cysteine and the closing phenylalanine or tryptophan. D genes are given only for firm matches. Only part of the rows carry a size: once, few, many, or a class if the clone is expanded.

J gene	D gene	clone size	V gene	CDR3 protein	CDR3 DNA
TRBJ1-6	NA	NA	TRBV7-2	CASSPGWGVNSPLHF	TGTGCCAGCAGCCCGGGTTGGGGCGTTAATTCACCCCTCCACTTT
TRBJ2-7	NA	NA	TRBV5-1	CASSALTGSSYEQYF	TGCGCCAGCAGCGCACTGACAGGAAGCTCCTACGAGCAGTACTTC
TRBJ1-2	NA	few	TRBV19	CASSIDRREGDYGYTF	TGTGCCAGTAGTATAGATCGCAGGGAAGGGGACTATGGCTACACCTTC
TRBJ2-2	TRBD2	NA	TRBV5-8	CASSRRTSGTGELFF	TGTGCCAGCAGCCGCAGGACTAGTGGGACCGGGGAGCTGTTTTTT
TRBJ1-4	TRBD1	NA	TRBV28	CASSQQGNGEKLFF	TGTGCCAGCAGTCAACAGGGGAATGGTGAAAAACTGTTTTTT
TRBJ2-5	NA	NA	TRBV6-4	CASSDRKQGIGETQYF	TGTGCCAGCAGTGACCGAAAACAGGGAATCGGGGAGACCCAGTACTTC
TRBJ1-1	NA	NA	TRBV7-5	CVRSLQGSTEAFF	TGTGTCAGAAGCTTACAGGGGAGCACTGAAGCTTTCTTT
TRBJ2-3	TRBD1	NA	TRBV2	CASTAGTGSTDTQYF	TGTGCCAGCACTGCCGGGACAGGTAGCACAGATACGCAGTATTTT
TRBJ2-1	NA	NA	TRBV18	CASSPARDSSYNEQFF	TGTGCCAGCTCACCCGCCCGGGATAGCTCCTACAATGAGCAGTTCTTC
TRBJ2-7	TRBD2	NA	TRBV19	CASSTSGDVRSYEQYF	TGTGCCAGTAGTACTAGCGGGGACGTTAGATCCTACGAGCAGTACTTC
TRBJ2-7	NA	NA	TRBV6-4	CASIMRSHEQYF	TGTGCCAGCATCATGCGGAGTCACGAGCAGTACTTC
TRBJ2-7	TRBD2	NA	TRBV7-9	CASSLRLAEEQYF	TGTGCCAGCAGCTTAAGACTAGCGGAGGAGCAGTACTTC
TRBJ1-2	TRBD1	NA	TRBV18	CASSATGSNYGYTF	TGTGCCAGCTCAGCGACAGGGTCTAACTATGGCTACACCTTC
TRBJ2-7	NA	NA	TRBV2	CASSLAADTYEQYF	TGTGCCAGCAGCTTAGCGGCAGATACCTACGAGCAGTACTTC
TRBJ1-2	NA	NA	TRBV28	CASSLQLKGQRYGYTF	TGTGCCAGCAGTTTACAATTGAAGGGACAAAGATATGGCTACACCTTC
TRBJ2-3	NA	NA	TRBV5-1	CASTLTGTALRPGTQYF	TGCGCCAGCACCCTCACGGGAACAGCCCTACGGCCGGGTACGCAGTATTTT
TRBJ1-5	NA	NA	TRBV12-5	CASGRHEVYLGYSNQPQHF	TGTGCTAGTGGCCGGCACGAGGTCTACTTAGGTTATAGCAATCAGCCCCAGCATTTT
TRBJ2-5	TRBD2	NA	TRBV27	CASRRRDYGSQETQYF	TGTGCCAGCAGGCGCCGGGACTACGGTAGTCAAGAGACCCAGTACTTC
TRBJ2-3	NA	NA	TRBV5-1	CASTTGSTDTQYF	TGCGCCAGCACTACAGGCTCCACAGATACGCAGTATTTT
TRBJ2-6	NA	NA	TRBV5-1	CASSQVLSGANVLTF	TGCGCCAGCAGCCAGGTCCTCTCTGGGGCCAACGTCCTGACTTTC
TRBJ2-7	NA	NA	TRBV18	CASSPSPDRTYEQYF	TGTGCCAGCTCACCATCCCCTGACAGGACCTACGAGCAGTACTTC
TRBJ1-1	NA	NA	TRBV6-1	CAGQSPKSEAFF	TGTGCCGGACAGAGTCCCAAGTCTGAAGCTTTCTTT
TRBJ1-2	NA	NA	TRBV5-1	CASSLDSRGYGYTF	TGCGCCAGCAGCCTTGACAGCCGTGGATATGGCTACACCTTC
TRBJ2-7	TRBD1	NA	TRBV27	CASSSGQGPYEQYF	TGTGCCAGCAGTTCAGGACAGGGCCCCTACGAGCAGTACTTC
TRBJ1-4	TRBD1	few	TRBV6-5	CASSRQGRSEKLFF	TGTGCCAGCAGTCGACAGGGGCGGAGTGAAAAACTGTTTTTT
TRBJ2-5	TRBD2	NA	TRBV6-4	CASSDSLAGGPNQETQYF	TGTGCCAGCAGTGACTCGCTAGCGGGAGGGCCCAACCAAGAGACCCAGTACTTC
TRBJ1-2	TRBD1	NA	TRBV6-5	CASSPALTGGYGYTF	TGTGCCAGCAGTCCCGCCCTGACAGGGGGCTATGGCTACACCTTC
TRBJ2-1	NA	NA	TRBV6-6	CASRDPEGAEQFF	TGTGCCAGCAGAGACCCGGAGGGTGCTGAGCAGTTCTTC
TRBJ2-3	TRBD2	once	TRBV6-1	CASSVTSGSSTDTQYF	TGTGCCAGCAGTGTAACTAGCGGGAGTAGTACAGATACGCAGTATTTT
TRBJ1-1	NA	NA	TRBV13	CASSLGGNTEAFF	TGTGCCAGCAGTCTGGGGGGAAACACTGAAGCTTTCTTT
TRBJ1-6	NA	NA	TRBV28	CASRGGAEGILSSYNSPLHF	TGTGCCAGCAGGGGGGGGGCGGAAGGGATCCTTAGCTCCTATAATTCACCCCTCCACTTT
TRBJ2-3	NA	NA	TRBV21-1	CALVGTDTQYF	TGTGCCTTAGTGGGCACAGATACGCAGTATTTT
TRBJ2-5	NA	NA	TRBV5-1	CASSLVRGKEETQYF	TGCGCCAGCAGCTTGGTTCGGGGAAAAGAAGAGACCCAGTACTTC
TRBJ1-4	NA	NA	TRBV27	CASSLLTGGGKLFF	TGTGCCAGCAGTTTACTCACAGGTGGTGGAAAACTGTTTTTT
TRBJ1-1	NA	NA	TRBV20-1	CSAMGVTEAFF	TGCAGTGCTATGGGAGTAACTGAAGCTTTCTTT
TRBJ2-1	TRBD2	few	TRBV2	CASSEVSGAGNEQFF	TGTGCCAGCAGTGAGGTTAGCGGGGCCGGCAATGAGCAGTTCTTC
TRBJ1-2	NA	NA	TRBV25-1	CASSESQAGATGYTF	TGTGCCAGCAGTGAATCCCAGGCAGGGGCCACGGGCTACACCTTC
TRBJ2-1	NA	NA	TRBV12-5	CASGDYRREASGEQFF	TGTGCTAGTGGGGACTACCGCAGGGAGGCGTCGGGTGAGCAGTTCTTC
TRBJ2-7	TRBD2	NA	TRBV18	CASSPLDSGSVGYEQYF	TGTGCCAGCTCACCGCTTGATAGCGGGAGCGTGGGTTACGAGCAGTACTTC
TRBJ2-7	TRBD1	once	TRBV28	CASRQQGAVSYEQYF	TGTGCCAGCCGCCAACAGGGGGCAGTTTCCTACGAGCAGTACTTC
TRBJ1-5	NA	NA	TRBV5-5	CASSPTTGLTYQPQHF	TGTGCCAGCAGCCCGACGACAGGTTTAACATATCAGCCCCAGCATTTT
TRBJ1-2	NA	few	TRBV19	CASSAQETDGYTF	TGTGCCAGTAGTGCCCAGGAAACCGATGGCTACACCTTC
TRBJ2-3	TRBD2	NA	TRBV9	CASSPWLAGATDTQYF	TGTGCCAGCAGCCCATGGCTAGCGGGGGCCACAGATACGCAGTATTTT